The rows below give T cell receptor beta chains drawn from one sample of a study of memory CD4+ T cells and cytomegalovirus serostatus. Using immunoSEQ multiplex PCR, the repertoire was profiled, and TCRdb retains in-frame clones only, with some absent. This table holds some 95,000 clones, 80% found once. Sequencing was carried out using memory CD4+ T cells from blood. Receptor source: an adult in good health and CMV-seropositive. The CDR3 runs from the conserved cysteine through the conserved F or W. A D gene is named only where the DNA matches it firmly. Only some rows state a clone size, as once, few, many or a class for expanded clones.

>TRBV2|TRBJ1-1|.|.
TGTGCCAGCAGTGAGTCTGGCAGGAACACTGAAGCTTTCTTT
CASSESGRNTEAFF
>TRBV9|TRBJ1-2|.|.
TGTGCCAGCAGCGTAGGGTCGAGGGGCTATGGCTACACCTTC
CASSVGSRGYGYTF
>TRBV5-4|TRBJ2-7|TRBD1|.
TGTGCCAGCAGCGGAACGACAGGGAGCGAGCAGTACTTC
CASSGTTGSEQYF
>TRBV18|TRBJ1-5|.|few
TGTGCCAGCTCACGACAGACGAATCAGCCCCAGCATTTT
CASSRQTNQPQHF
>TRBV6-1|TRBJ1-5|TRBD1|.
TGTGCCAGCAGTGAAAACTGGACAGGGAATCAGCCCCAGCATTTT
CASSENWTGNQPQHF
>TRBV28|TRBJ1-1|.|.
TGTGCCAGCAGTCCTCCGGTACAGGGAGTCACTGAAGCTTTCTTT
CASSPPVQGVTEAFF
>TRBV7-8|TRBJ2-5|.|.
TGTGCCAGCAGCTTAGCGGCCAGCCAAGAGACCCAGTACTTC
CASSLAASQETQYF
>TRBV2|TRBJ2-3|.|once
TGTGCCAGGAAATTGGGGGATACGCAGTATTTT
CARKLGDTQYF
>TRBV6-5|TRBJ2-7|.|.
TGTGCCAGCAGAAAACAGGGCGCGGGCGAGCAGTACTTC
CASRKQGAGEQYF
>TRBV10-3|TRBJ2-1|TRBD2|few
TGTGCCATCAGTGCCAGACTAGCGGGAGCTGGCAATGAGCAGTTCTTC
CAISARLAGAGNEQFF
>TRBV9|TRBJ2-6|.|.
TGTGCCAGCTCCGGGGGATCGGGGGCCAACGTCCTGACTTTC
CASSGGSGANVLTF
>TRBV9|TRBJ2-7|.|.
TGTGCCAGCAGCCCCGGGACCGCCGTCTACGAGCAGTACTTC
CASSPGTAVYEQYF
>TRBV5-1|TRBJ2-1|TRBD2|few
TGCGCCAGCAGAGGGACTAGCGCCTACAATGAGCAGTTCTTC
CASRGTSAYNEQFF
>TRBV27|TRBJ2-1|TRBD2|.
TGTGCCAGCAGTTTATCGATTGTAGCGGGAGGCCTTGGGTATGAGCAGTTCTTC
CASSLSIVAGGLGYEQFF
>TRBV7-7|TRBJ2-7|TRBD1|.
TGTGCTAGCAGCCTAAGGGGGGACAGGGGACGCGAGCAGTACTTC
CASSLRGDRGREQYF
>TRBV19|TRBJ2-1|TRBD2|.
TGTGCCAGTAGGCAACTAGCGGGAGCCTCCTACAATGAGCAGTTCTTC
CASRQLAGASYNEQFF
>TRBV27|TRBJ2-7|TRBD2|.
TGTGCCAGCAGGCGGGGGGACACCGCCTACGAGCAGTACTTC
CASRRGDTAYEQYF
>TRBV11-1|TRBJ1-1|.|.
TGTGCCAGCAGCCTTATTAGAAACACTGAAGCTTTCTTT
CASSLIRNTEAFF
>TRBV29-1|TRBJ1-5|.|few
TGCAGCGTTGTACCGGAATTCGGTCAGCCCCAGCATTTT
CSVVPEFGQPQHF
>TRBV19|TRBJ1-4|TRBD1|.
TGTGCCAGTAGTACCGGACAGGGAAGCGAAAAACTGTTTTTT
CASSTGQGSEKLFF
>TRBV18|TRBJ2-3|TRBD2|.
TGTGCCAGCTCACCCTCGGTAGCGGGAGGTAACACAGATACGCAGTATTTT
CASSPSVAGGNTDTQYF
>TRBV6-1|TRBJ2-3|TRBD2|.
TGTGCCAGCAGTGAATCTGTAGCGGGGACTAGCACAGATACGCAGTATTTT
CASSESVAGTSTDTQYF
>TRBV7-9|TRBJ1-3|.|.
TGTGCCAGCGACGGAGCCACCGGAAACACCATATATTTT
CASDGATGNTIYF
>TRBV6-1|TRBJ2-3|.|.
TGTGCCAGCAGTGAACAAGACGGAGCCACAGATACGCAGTATTTT
CASSEQDGATDTQYF
>TRBV20-1|TRBJ2-5|.|.
TGCAGTGCTTTTCAAGAGACCCAGTACTTC
CSAFQETQYF
>TRBV10-3|TRBJ2-5|.|.
TGTGCCATCAGCCCCCGAGTGGGGGAGACCCAGTACTTC
CAISPRVGETQYF
>TRBV4-2|TRBJ2-7|.|.
TGTGCCAGCAGCCAAGAAACTAGCTTTTCCTACGAGCAGTACTTC
CASSQETSFSYEQYF
>TRBV28|TRBJ2-5|.|.
TGTGCCAGCAGTTTGCCCTCGAGGGGGGGAGAGACCCAGTACTTC
CASSLPSRGGETQYF
>TRBV19|TRBJ2-6|TRBD1|.
TGTGCCAGTAAGTTGACAGGGGACGCTTACTCTGGGGCCAACGTCCTGACTTTC
CASKLTGDAYSGANVLTF
>TRBV27|TRBJ1-4|.|.
TGTGCCAGCAGTTTGTCGGGGGCGCTTGGTGAAAAACTGTTTTTT
CASSLSGALGEKLFF
>TRBV2|TRBJ1-5|.|.
TGTGCCAGCAGTAAGGACAGCGGGGGCAATCAGCCCCAGCATTTT
CASSKDSGGNQPQHF
>TRBV18|TRBJ2-1|TRBD2|.
TGTGCCAGCTCTTTGGCTAGCGGGAGAGATGAGCAGTTCTTC
CASSLASGRDEQFF
>TRBV27|TRBJ2-7|TRBD2|.
TGTGCCAGCATGCGGACTAGCGGGGGGCGGGCCTACGAGCAGTACTTC
CASMRTSGGRAYEQYF
>TRBV18|TRBJ2-5|TRBD1|.
TGTGCCAGCTCAAGGGGACAGGGGGCTGGAGAGACCCAGTACTTC
CASSRGQGAGETQYF
>TRBV7-9|TRBJ2-3|.|.
TGTGCCAGCAGCCTGGGCGCTGCAGTGGGAGATACGCAGTATTTT
CASSLGAAVGDTQYF
>TRBV9|TRBJ2-3|.|.
TGTGCCAGCAGCGTAGCTACGACAGATACGCAGTATTTT
CASSVATTDTQYF
>TRBV7-3|TRBJ2-1|.|.
TGTGCCAGCAGCGGGGGGACAGACTACAATGAGCAGTTCTTC
CASSGGTDYNEQFF
>TRBV18|TRBJ1-2|TRBD1|.
TGTGCCAGCTCACCATCTAACTCCGGGACAGGGGTTAACTATGGCTACACCTTC
CASSPSNSGTGVNYGYTF
>TRBV19|TRBJ1-5|.|.
TGTGCCAGTAGTCCACGGTACGAGAGGGGCTTAAGCAATCAGCCCCAGCATTTT
CASSPRYERGLSNQPQHF
>TRBV6-1|TRBJ1-5|.|.
TGTGCCAGCTCGCTCTGGGGAAGCAATCAGCCCCAGCATTTT
CASSLWGSNQPQHF
>TRBV5-5|TRBJ2-1|.|once
TGTGCCAGCAGCCCGGGCAGTGAGCAGTTCTTC
CASSPGSEQFF
>TRBV6-1|TRBJ2-4|.|.
TGTGCCAGCAGTGGGGGATCAGAGGCCAAAAACATTCAGTACTTC
CASSGGSEAKNIQYF
>TRBV9|TRBJ1-1|TRBD1|.
TGTGCCAGCAGTGCTGCAGGGGGCGCAATGATGGCTTTCTTT
CASSAAGGAMMAFF
>TRBV25-1|TRBJ2-1|TRBD2|.
TGTGCCAGCAGTGGTGGGTCTAGCGGGAGGGCCCCCAATGAGCAGTTCTTC
CASSGGSSGRAPNEQFF
>TRBV4-2|TRBJ2-7|.|once
TGTGCCAGCAGCCAAGGTGGTAGCTCCTACGAGCAGTACTTC
CASSQGGSSYEQYF
>TRBV5-1|TRBJ1-2|TRBD1|.
TGCGCCAGCAGCGCCATTTCTACCGGGACAGGGAAAGGCTACACCTTC
CASSAISTGTGKGYTF
>TRBV10-3|TRBJ1-1|.|.
TGTGCCATCAGTGAGGCAGGGACGAACACTGAAGCTTTCTTT
CAISEAGTNTEAFF
>TRBV5-1|TRBJ1-3|TRBD1|.
TGCGCCAGCAGCTTACAGGGGCTCTCTGGAAACACCATATATTTT
CASSLQGLSGNTIYF
>TRBV5-1|TRBJ1-1|.|.
TGCGCCAGCAGCAACACGAACACTGAAGCTTTCTTT
CASSNTNTEAFF
>TRBV19|TRBJ2-7|TRBD1|.
TGTGCCAGTAGTATTGGGACAGGGCAATTATTAGACGAGCAGTACTTC
CASSIGTGQLLDEQYF
>TRBV30|TRBJ2-5|.|.
TGTGCCTGGAGTACCGGGACTGCAGGAGAGACCCAGTACTTC
CAWSTGTAGETQYF
>TRBV7-2|TRBJ2-2|.|.
TGTGCCAGCAGCTTACCGGCTTACACCGGGGAGCTGTTTTTT
CASSLPAYTGELFF
>TRBV28|TRBJ2-3|TRBD1|.
TGTGCCAGCAGTCGTACAGGGGGTGGCACAGATACGCAGTATTTT
CASSRTGGGTDTQYF
>TRBV29-1|TRBJ1-1|.|.
TGCAGCGTTGAATGGGGGGGCGCGACTGAAGCTTTCTTT
CSVEWGGATEAFF
>TRBV28|TRBJ2-5|.|once
TGTGCCAGCAGTTTGCCGGGCGACCAAGAGACCCAGTACTTC
CASSLPGDQETQYF
>TRBV4-1|TRBJ1-2|.|.
TGCGCCAGCAGCCAAGAACTGGGGGGCTATGGCTACACCTTC
CASSQELGGYGYTF
>TRBV21-1|TRBJ2-7|.|.
TGTGCCAGCAGCAAAGTGCTGCTCAGCGGGAGCGTATACGAGCAGTACTTC
CASSKVLLSGSVYEQYF
>TRBV28|TRBJ2-3|.|.
TGTGCCAGCAGTTTATACTTACTAGCTAGTGGGCAGTATTTT
CASSLYLLASGQYF